The clone carrying this T cell receptor (beta chain) was counted many times. Its specificity is not known. This specimen comes from a study of T-cell reconstitution after alpha-beta-depleted transplantation in children. Study outcomes and limitations: Roughly two months post-transplant, alpha-beta T cells reportedly originated from several hundred graft clones that had expanded. T cells produced anew were the main source of T-cell counts and diversity one year after transplant.

Germline V gives CDR1 ENHRY, CDR2 SYGVKD. V gave up 6 bases and J gave up 3 bases, with 9 bases separating them. This CDR3 spans 13 amino acids. Using unique molecular identifiers, the investigators prepared the TCRbeta library. TCRdb reprocessed the PCR reads with MiXCR, giving one entry per CDR3 protein. The data hold about 300,000 distinct CDR3 sequences, with about 7.3% observed a single time. The specimen comprised peripheral blood, sampled 360 days after TCRalphabeta/CD19-depleted stem cell transplant. The source is a female patient between 2 and 15 years old who had a stem cell transplant for Fanconi anemia, so the T cells may come from the graft donor. This chain links TRBV10-3 with TRBJ1-5; no clear D gene. The CDR3 protein is CAIRPGFNQPQHF. The CDR3 DNA follows: TGTGCCATCAGGCCCGGCTTCAATCAGCCCCAGCATTTT.